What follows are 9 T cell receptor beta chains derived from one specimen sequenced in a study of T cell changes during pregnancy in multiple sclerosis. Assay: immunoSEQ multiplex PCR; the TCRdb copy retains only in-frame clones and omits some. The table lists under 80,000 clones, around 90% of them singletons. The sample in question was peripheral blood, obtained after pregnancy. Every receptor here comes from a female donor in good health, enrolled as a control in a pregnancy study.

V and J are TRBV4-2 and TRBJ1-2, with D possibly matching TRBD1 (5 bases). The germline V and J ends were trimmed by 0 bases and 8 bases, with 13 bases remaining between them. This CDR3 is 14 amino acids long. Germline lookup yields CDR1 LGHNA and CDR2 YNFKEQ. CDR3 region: CASSQDRGKRGYTF. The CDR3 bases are TGTGCCAGCAGCCAAGATAGGGGAAAACGGGGCTACACCTTC.

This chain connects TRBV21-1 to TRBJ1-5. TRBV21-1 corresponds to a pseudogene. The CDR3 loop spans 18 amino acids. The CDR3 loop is CASSKACRDSNANQPQHF. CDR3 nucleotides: TGTGCCAGCAGCAAAGCATGCCGGGACTCGAATGCCAATCAGCCCCAGCATTTT.

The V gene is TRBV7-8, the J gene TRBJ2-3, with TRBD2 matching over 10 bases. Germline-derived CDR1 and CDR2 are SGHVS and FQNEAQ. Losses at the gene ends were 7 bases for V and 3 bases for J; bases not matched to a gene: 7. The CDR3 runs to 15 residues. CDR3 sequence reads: CASTKIAGGTDTQYF. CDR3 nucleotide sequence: TGTGCCAGCACCAAAATAGCGGGGGGTACAGATACGCAGTATTTT.

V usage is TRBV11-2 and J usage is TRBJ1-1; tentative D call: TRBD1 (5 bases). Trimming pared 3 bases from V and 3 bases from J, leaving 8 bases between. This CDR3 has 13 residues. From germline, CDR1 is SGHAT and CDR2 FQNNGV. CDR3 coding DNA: TGTGCCAGCAGCTTCCTAGGGGACACTGAAGCTTTCTTT. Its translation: CASSFLGDTEAFF.

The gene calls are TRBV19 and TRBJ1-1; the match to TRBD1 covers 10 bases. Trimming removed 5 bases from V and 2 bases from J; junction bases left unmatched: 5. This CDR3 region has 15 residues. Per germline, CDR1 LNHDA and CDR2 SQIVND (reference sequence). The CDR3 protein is CASSLATGGNTEAFF. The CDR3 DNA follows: TGTGCCAGTAGTCTTGCGACAGGGGGCAACACTGAAGCTTTCTTT.

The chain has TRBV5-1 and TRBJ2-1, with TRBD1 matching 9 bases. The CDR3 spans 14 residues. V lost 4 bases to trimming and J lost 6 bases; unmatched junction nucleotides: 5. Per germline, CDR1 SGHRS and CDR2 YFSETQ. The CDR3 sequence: CASSRRQGGNEQFF. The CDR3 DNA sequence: TGCGCCAGCAGCCGAAGACAGGGGGGCAATGAGCAGTTCTTC.

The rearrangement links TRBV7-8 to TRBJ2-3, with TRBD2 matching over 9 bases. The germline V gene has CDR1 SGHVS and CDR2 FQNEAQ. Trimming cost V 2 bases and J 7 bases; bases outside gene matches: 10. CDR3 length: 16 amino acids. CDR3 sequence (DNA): TGTGCCAGCAGCTTAACCGGCGGGGGGGCCGTAAATACGCAGTATTTT. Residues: CASSLTGGGAVNTQYF.

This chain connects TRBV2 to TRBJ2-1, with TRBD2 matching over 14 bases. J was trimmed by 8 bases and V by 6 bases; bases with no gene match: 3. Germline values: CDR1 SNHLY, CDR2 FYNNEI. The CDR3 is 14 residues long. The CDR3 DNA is TGTGCCAGCAGCGGGACTAGCGGGAGTTATGAGCAGTTCTTC. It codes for CASSGTSGSYEQFF.

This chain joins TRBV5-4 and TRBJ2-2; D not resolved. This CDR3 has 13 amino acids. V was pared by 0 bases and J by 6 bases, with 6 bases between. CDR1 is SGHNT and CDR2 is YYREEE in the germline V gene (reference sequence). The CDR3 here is CASSLAGPGELFF. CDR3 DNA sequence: TGTGCCAGCAGCTTGGCCGGTCCCGGGGAGCTGTTTTTT.